These 23 T cell receptor beta chains came from one sample sequenced in a study of blood T cell repertoires in COVID-19. Profiling relied on immunoSEQ multiplex PCR, and the TCRdb table lists in-frame clones only, not all of them. The table has some 150,000 clones, about 88% seen once. Source material: PBMCs or T cells enriched from blood (not recorded which). These receptors all come from a human donor with acute COVID-19. The donor label of this sample is uncertain.

The chain joins TRBV9 to TRBJ1-5; tentatively, D is TRBD1 (5 bases). The CDR3 has 15 residues. From germline, CDR1 is SGDLS and CDR2 YYNGEE. The germline V and J ends were trimmed by 3 bases and 6 bases, with 16 bases remaining between them. CDR3 in DNA: TGTGCCAGCAGCGGCCCTTTCGCAGGGCCTCAGCCCCAGCATTTT. This translates into CASSGPFAGPQPQHF. Together with reference TRBV9 and TRBJ1-5, the CDR3 gives the full variable domain: DSGVTQTPKHLITATGQRVTLRCSPRSGDLSVYWYQQSLDQGLQFLIQYYNGEERAKGNILERFSAQQFPDLHSELNLSSLELGDSALYFCASSGPFAGPQPQHFGDGTRLSIL.

This clone appeared a single time. The rearrangement joins TRBV27 to TRBJ1-2; no firm D call. This CDR3 contains 15 residues. Germline CDR1 is MNHEY and CDR2 is SMNVEV (reference sequence). V gave up 0 bases and J gave up 4 bases, with 12 bases separating them. The CDR3 loop is CASSLSSGKGYGYTF. For the CDR3, the DNA is TGTGCCAGCAGTTTATCGTCGGGGAAGGGCTATGGCTACACCTTC.

J is TRBJ1-1 and V is TRBV30; 9 bases fit TRBD1. The V segment lost 5 bases and the J segment 4 bases; nucleotides outside the gene matches: 8. This CDR3 has 14 amino acids. Germline V gene lookup returns CDR1 GTSNPN and CDR2 SVGIG (reference sequence). In DNA, the CDR3 is TGTGCCTGGGGGCCCTCACAGGGGGCCACTGAAGCTTTCTTT. This gives the protein CAWGPSQGATEAFF.

The table lists this clone with a count of one. The chain is built from TRBV6-5 and TRBJ2-7; TRBD2 matches 7 bases. This CDR3 is built from 15 residues. V was clipped by 0 bases and J by 3 bases; unmatched bases: 5. Germline lookup yields CDR1 MNHEY and CDR2 SVGAGI. The CDR3 DNA follows: TGTGCCAGCAGTTACTCGTGGGGGGAGGGCTACGAGCAGTACTTC. The encoded protein is CASSYSWGEGYEQYF.

V usage is TRBV7-8 and J usage is TRBJ1-1, with D possibly TRBD1 on 5 matching bases. The CDR3 is made up of 17 amino acids. The germline gives CDR1 SGHVS, CDR2 FQNEAQ. The germline V and J ends were trimmed by 5 bases and 1 base, with 20 bases remaining between them. CDR3 loop: CASSTRPNDGGNTEAFF. For the CDR3, the DNA is TGTGCCAGCAGCACTCGTCCCAACGACGGGGGGAACACTGAAGCTTTCTTT.

The J gene is TRBJ1-1, the V gene TRBV28; possibly TRBD1 for D (5 bases). Trimming pared 8 bases from V and 5 bases from J, leaving 15 bases between. CDR1 is MDHEN, CDR2 SYDVKM, per germline. The CDR3 is made up of 13 amino acids. CDR3 protein: CASGQGGVTEAFF. CDR3 DNA: TGTGCCAGCGGCCAGGGAGGGGTGACTGAAGCTTTCTTT.

The chain has TRBV6-6 and TRBJ1-2, with D possibly matching TRBD1 (6 bases). CDR1 is MNHNY, CDR2 SVGAGI, per germline (reference sequence). V gave up 8 bases and J gave up 4 bases, with 11 bases separating them. The CDR3 is made up of 12 amino acids. The CDR3 is CASVKDSYGYTF. CDR3 in DNA: TGTGCCAGCGTCAAGGACAGCTATGGCTACACCTTC.

V usage is TRBV10-3 and J usage is TRBJ2-3, with 7 bases matching TRBD1. CDR1 and CDR2 from the germline V gene are ENHRY and SYGVKD. The CDR3 has 14 amino acids. Germline trimming cut 6 bases from V and 2 bases from J; bases unmatched to any gene: 5. The CDR3 nucleotides read TGTGCCATCAGGAAGGGGGCCGTCACAGATACGCAGTATTTT. It yields the protein CAIRKGAVTDTQYF.

The chain recombines TRBV6-6 with TRBJ2-7, with 10 bases that match TRBD1. The CDR3 totals 14 residues. Unmatched junction bases numbered 7, after V lost 5 bases and J lost 6 bases. Germline CDR1 reads MNHNY; CDR2 reads SVGAGI (reference sequence). The CDR3 nucleotides are TGTGCCAGCAGTACCGGGACAGGGGCGCTCGAGCAGTACTTC. Translated, it gives CASSTGTGALEQYF.

The chain links TRBV7-2 to TRBJ1-3; D is unresolved. The V end was cut by 3 bases, the J end by 2 bases, with 11 bases between. The CDR3 sequence is 15 residues long. Germline values: CDR1 SGHTA, CDR2 FQGNSA. The CDR3, as DNA: TGTGCCAGCAGCTTGTGGGCGCTCCCTGGAAACACCATATATTTT. Residues: CASSLWALPGNTIYF.

V is TRBV19 and J is TRBJ2-2, with D unclear. In germline, CDR1 is LNHDA, CDR2 SQIVND (reference sequence). The germline V and J ends were trimmed by 4 bases and 3 bases, with 9 bases remaining between them. The CDR3 spans 14 residues. The CDR3 DNA reads as TGTGCCAGTAGTAACGACTGGTACACCGGGGAGCTGTTTTTT. It codes for CASSNDWYTGELFF.

This rearrangement joins TRBV5-1 to TRBJ1-6, with 7 bases lining up with TRBD1. This CDR3 is 18 amino acids long. Trimming took 3 bases from V and 8 from J; bases not matched to a gene: 17. CDR1 SGHRS and CDR2 YFSETQ come from the germline V gene. The CDR3 coding sequence is TGCGCCAGCAGCTCCAACAGGGGAAAAGGGGTGATGCATTCACCCCTCCACTTT. Translated: CASSSNRGKGVMHSPLHF.

The chain carries TRBV15 and TRBJ1-5, with D tentatively TRBD1 (5 bases). Per the germline V gene, CDR1 is LNHNV and CDR2 is YYDKDF (reference sequence). The CDR3 runs to 16 residues. Trimming removed 0 bases at V and 4 bases at J, with 13 bases between. CDR3 in amino acids: CATSRETGVRNQPQHF. The DNA of the CDR3 is TGTGCCACCAGCAGAGAAACAGGAGTAAGGAATCAGCCCCAGCATTTT.

This clone was found once. The chain carries TRBV27 and TRBJ1-1, with a possible D match to TRBD1 (5 bases). Germline V CDR1 and CDR2: MNHEY, SMNVEV (reference sequence). The V end was cut by 5 bases, the J end by 5 bases, with 15 bases between. The CDR3 is 14 amino acids. The CDR3 nucleotides are TGTGCCAGCAGTCCGGAAAGGGCAGGGACTGAAGCTTTCTTT. This encodes CASSPERAGTEAFF.

The chain uses TRBV7-2 and TRBJ2-1; tentatively, D is TRBD1 (6 bases). CDR1 SGHTA and CDR2 FQGNSA come from the germline V gene. The V and J ends lost 6 bases and 7 bases respectively, with 22 bases between them. This CDR3 is built from 16 residues. The CDR3 here is CASSVGVRGVKNEQFF. CDR3 coding DNA: TGTGCCAGCAGTGTCGGGGTCAGGGGCGTGAAGAATGAGCAGTTCTTC.

This clone was found once. This sample includes further DNA sequences coding for the same CDR3. CDR3 loop: CASRAQETQYF. The CDR3 DNA reads TGTGCCAGCAGAGCTCAAGAGACCCAGTACTTC. V and J are TRBV2 and TRBJ2-5; D gene ambiguous. V was shortened by 6 bases and J by 2 bases, with 4 bases between the two germline ends. The CDR3 runs 11 residues. Germline CDR1 is SNHLY and CDR2 is FYNNEI.

This clone was seen only a few times. The genes are TRBV27 and TRBJ1-6, with TRBD1 matching 7 bases. This CDR3 spans 15 amino acids. V lost 2 bases, J lost 8 bases, and 6 bases stayed unmatched. Germline V lookup: CDR1 MNHEY, CDR2 SMNVEV (reference sequence). CDR3 loop: CASSLTGDPYSPLHF. CDR3 DNA: TGTGCCAGCAGTTTAACAGGGGACCCTTATTCACCCCTCCACTTT.

In the case of this clone: The sample holds other DNA sequences that translate to the same CDR3. The J gene is TRBJ1-5, the V gene TRBV5-5, with D perhaps matching TRBD1 (5 bases). In germline, CDR1 is SGHKS, CDR2 YYEKEE (reference sequence). This CDR3 region has 16 residues. Trimming took off 1 base at V and 0 bases at J, with 11 bases between the two ends. This chain's CDR3 is CASSLTGGDSNQPQHF. Here the CDR3 DNA reads TGTGCCAGCAGCTTGACCGGGGGGGATAGCAATCAGCCCCAGCATTTT.

This chain joins TRBV27 and TRBJ2-3; TRBD2 agrees at 9 bases. CDR1 is MNHEY and CDR2 is SMNVEV in the germline V gene (reference sequence). With V trimmed by 5 bases and J by 1 base, 4 bases remained unmatched. The CDR3 totals 15 residues. CDR3 nucleotides: TGTGCCAGCAGTCACCGACTAGCGGGCACAGATACGCAGTATTTT. Residues: CASSHRLAGTDTQYF.

The chain employs TRBV14 and TRBJ1-6; weak D call: TRBD1 (6 bases). V was shortened by 6 bases and J by 7 bases, with 13 bases between the two germline ends. Germline V lookup: CDR1 SGHDN, CDR2 FVKESK. This CDR3 is 14 amino acids long. CDR3 sequence: CASSGWTANSPLHF. As DNA, the CDR3 is TGTGCCAGCAGTGGTTGGACAGCGAATTCACCCCTCCACTTT.

In this sample, this clone turned up once. The chain links TRBV24-1 to TRBJ2-1, with D maybe TRBD1 (6 bases). The CDR3 spans 12 residues. With 5 bases removed from V and 6 bases from J, the gap between germline ends came to 7 bases. Germline lookup yields CDR1 KGHDR and CDR2 SFDVKD. This CDR3 is CATSGGGNEQFF. The DNA for the CDR3 is TGTGCCACCAGTGGAGGGGGCAATGAGCAGTTCTTC.

This clone has just a few counts. CDR3 residues: CASSQAGQGYGYTF. The CDR3 DNA reads TGCGCCAGCAGCCAAGCGGGACAGGGCTATGGCTACACCTTC. The chain joins TRBV4-3 to TRBJ1-2, with 9 bases lining up with TRBD1. CDR3 size: 14 residues. CDR1 LGHNA and CDR2 YSLEER come from the germline V gene. The junction had 1 base not matched to a gene; V was cut back by 1 base and J by 4 bases.

The chain has TRBV5-1 and TRBJ2-2; D is ambiguous. The CDR3 covers 16 residues. The V gene's germline CDR1 is SGHRS and CDR2 YFSETQ. V was cut by 3 bases and J by 1 base, with 13 bases left in between. The CDR3 is CASSSPSEKNTGELFF. The CDR3, as DNA: TGCGCCAGCAGCTCCCCGAGCGAAAAGAACACCGGGGAGCTGTTTTTT.